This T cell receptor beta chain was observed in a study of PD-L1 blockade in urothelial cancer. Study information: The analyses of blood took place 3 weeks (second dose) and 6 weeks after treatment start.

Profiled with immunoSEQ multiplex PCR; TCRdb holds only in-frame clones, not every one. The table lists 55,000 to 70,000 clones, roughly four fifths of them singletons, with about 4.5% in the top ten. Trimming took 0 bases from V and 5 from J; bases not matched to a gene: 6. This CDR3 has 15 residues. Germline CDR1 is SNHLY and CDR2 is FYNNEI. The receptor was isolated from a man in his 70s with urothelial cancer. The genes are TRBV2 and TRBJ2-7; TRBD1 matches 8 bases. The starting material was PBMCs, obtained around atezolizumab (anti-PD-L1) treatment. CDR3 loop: CASSEAPGQGDEQYF. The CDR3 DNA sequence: TGTGCCAGCAGTGAAGCGCCCGGACAGGGTGACGAGCAGTACTTC.